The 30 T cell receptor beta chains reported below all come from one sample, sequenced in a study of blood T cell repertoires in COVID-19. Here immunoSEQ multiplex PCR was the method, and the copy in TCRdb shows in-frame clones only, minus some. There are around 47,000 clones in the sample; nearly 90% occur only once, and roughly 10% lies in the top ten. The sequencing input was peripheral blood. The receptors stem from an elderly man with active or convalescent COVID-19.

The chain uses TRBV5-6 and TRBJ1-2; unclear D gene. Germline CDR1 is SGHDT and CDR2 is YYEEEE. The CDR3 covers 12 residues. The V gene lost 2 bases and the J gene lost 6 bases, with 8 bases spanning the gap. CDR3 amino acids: CASSLVANGYTF. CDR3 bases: TGTGCCAGCAGCTTAGTCGCGAATGGCTACACCTTC. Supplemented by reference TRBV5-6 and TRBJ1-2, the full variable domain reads DAGVTQSPTHLIKTRGQQVTLRCSPKSGHDTVSWYQQALGQGPQFIFQYYEEEERQRGNFPDRFSGHQFPNYSSELNVNALLLGDSALYLCASSLVANGYTFGSGTRLTVV.

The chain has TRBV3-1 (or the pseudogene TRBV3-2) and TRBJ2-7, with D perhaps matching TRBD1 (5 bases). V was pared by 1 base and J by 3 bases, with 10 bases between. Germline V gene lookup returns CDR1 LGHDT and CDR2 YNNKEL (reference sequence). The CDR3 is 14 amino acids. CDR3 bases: TGTGCCAGCAGCCAAGGACAGTTATTCTACGAGCAGTACTTC. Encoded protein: CASSQGQLFYEQYF.

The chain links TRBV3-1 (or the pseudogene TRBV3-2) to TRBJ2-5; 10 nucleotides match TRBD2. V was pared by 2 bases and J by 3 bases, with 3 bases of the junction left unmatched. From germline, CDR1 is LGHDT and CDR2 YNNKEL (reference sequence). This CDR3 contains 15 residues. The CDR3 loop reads CASSQTLAGEETQYF. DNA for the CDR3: TGTGCCAGCAGCCAAACCCTAGCGGGAGAAGAGACCCAGTACTTC.

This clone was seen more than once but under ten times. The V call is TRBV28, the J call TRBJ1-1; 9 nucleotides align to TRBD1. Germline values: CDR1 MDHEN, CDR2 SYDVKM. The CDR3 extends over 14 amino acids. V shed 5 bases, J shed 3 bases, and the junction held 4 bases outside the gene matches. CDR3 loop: CASSTGQGYTEAFF. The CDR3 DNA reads TGTGCCAGCAGTACCGGACAGGGGTACACTGAAGCTTTCTTT. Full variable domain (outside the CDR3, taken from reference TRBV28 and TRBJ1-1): DVKVTQSSRYLVKRTGEKVFLECVQDMDHENMFWYRQDPGLGLRLIYFSYDVKMKEKGDIPEGYSVSREKKERFSLILESASTNQTSMYLCASSTGQGYTEAFFGQGTRLTVV.

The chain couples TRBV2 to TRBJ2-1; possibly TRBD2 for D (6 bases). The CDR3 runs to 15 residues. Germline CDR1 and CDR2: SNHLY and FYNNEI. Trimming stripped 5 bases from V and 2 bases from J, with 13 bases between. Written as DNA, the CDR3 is TGTGCCAGCAGTTTCAATAGCGGCACCTACAATGAGCAGTTCTTC. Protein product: CASSFNSGTYNEQFF.

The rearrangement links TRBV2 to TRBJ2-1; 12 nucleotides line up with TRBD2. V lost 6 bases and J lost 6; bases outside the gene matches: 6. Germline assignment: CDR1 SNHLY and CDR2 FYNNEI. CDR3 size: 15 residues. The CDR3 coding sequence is TGTGCCAGCAGGGTGACTAGCGGGAGTCTCAATGAGCAGTTCTTC. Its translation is CASRVTSGSLNEQFF.

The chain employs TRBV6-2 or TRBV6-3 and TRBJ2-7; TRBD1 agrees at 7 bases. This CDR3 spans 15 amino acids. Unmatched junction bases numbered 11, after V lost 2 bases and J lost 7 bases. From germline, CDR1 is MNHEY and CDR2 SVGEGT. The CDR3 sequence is CASSYGRQGPNEQYF. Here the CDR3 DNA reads TGTGCCAGCAGTTACGGGAGACAGGGCCCCAATGAGCAGTACTTC.

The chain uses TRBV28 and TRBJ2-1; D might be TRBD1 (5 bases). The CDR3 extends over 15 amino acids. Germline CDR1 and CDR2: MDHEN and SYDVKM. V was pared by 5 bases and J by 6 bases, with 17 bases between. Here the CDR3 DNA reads TGTGCCAGCAGTGACTCGGGCAGGGCGCTCAATGAGCAGTTCTTC. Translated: CASSDSGRALNEQFF. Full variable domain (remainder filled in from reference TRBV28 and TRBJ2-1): DVKVTQSSRYLVKRTGEKVFLECVQDMDHENMFWYRQDPGLGLRLIYFSYDVKMKEKGDIPEGYSVSREKKERFSLILESASTNQTSMYLCASSDSGRALNEQFFGPGTRLTVL.

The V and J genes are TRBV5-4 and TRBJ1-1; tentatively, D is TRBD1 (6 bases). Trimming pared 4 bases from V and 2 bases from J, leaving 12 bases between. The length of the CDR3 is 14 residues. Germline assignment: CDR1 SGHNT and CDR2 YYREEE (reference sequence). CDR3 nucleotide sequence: TGTGCCAGCAGCCTGGACAGACGTAACACTGAAGCTTTCTTT. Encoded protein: CASSLDRRNTEAFF.

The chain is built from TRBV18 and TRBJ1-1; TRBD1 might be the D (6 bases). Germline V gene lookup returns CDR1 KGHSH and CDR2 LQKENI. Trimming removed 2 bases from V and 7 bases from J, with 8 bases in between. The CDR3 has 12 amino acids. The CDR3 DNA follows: TGTGCCAGCTCACCATTGGACAGTGAAGCTTTCTTT. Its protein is CASSPLDSEAFF.

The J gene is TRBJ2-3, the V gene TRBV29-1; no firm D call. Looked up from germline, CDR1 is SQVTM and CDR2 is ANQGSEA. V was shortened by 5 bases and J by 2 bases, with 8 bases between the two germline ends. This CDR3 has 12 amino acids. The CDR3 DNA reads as TGCAGCGTTCCGGGTTACACAGATACGCAGTATTTT. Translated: CSVPGYTDTQYF.

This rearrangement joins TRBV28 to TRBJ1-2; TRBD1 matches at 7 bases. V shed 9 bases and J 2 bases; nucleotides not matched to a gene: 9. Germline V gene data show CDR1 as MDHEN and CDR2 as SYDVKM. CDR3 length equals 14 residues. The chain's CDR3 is CASRTQGWNYGYTF. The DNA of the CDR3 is TGTGCCAGTCGAACACAGGGGTGGAACTATGGCTACACCTTC.

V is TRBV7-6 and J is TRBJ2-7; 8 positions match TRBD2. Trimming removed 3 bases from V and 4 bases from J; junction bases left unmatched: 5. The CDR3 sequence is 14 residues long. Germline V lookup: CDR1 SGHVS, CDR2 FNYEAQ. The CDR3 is CASSFERGSYEQYF. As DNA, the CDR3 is TGTGCCAGCAGCTTCGAGCGGGGGAGTTACGAGCAGTACTTC.

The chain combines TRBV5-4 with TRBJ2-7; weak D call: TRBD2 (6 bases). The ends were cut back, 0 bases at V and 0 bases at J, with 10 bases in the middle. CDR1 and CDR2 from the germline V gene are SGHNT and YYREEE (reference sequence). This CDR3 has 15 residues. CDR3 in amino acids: CASSLEYGSSYEQYF. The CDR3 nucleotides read TGTGCCAGCAGCTTGGAGTACGGGAGCTCCTACGAGCAGTACTTC.

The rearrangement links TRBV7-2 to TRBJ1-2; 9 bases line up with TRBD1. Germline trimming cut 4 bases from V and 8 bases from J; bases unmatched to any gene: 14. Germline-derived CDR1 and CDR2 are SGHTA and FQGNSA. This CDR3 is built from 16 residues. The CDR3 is CASSSRRQGVRRGYTF. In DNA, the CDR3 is TGTGCCAGCAGCTCCCGGCGACAGGGGGTTAGAAGGGGCTACACCTTC.

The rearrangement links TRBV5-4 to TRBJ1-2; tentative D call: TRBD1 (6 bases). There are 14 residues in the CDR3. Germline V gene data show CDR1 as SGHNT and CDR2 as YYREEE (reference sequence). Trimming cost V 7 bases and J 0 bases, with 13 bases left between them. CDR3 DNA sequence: TGTGCCAGCGCAACAGGGTCTACTAACTATGGCTACACCTTC. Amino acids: CASATGSTNYGYTF.

The CDR3 DNA sequence: TGTGCCACCAGTGACCGCCTTGCGGGGGAGGTCCAAGAGACCCAGTACTTC. It yields the protein CATSDRLAGEVQETQYF. The J gene is TRBJ2-5, the V gene TRBV24-1, with 7 nucleotides matching TRBD2. V shed 4 bases and J 1 base; nucleotides not matched to a gene: 11. Germline CDR1 is KGHDR and CDR2 is SFDVKD. The CDR3 runs to 17 residues.

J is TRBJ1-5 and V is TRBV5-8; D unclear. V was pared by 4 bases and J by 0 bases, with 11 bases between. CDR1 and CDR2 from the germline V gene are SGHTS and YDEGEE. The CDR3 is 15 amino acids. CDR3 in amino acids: CASSGRVNSNQPQHF. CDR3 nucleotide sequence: TGTGCCAGCAGCGGGAGGGTGAATAGCAATCAGCCCCAGCATTTT.

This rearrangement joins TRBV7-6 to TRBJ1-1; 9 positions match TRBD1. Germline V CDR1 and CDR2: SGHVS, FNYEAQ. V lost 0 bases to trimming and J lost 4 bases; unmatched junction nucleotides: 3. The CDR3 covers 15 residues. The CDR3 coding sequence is TGTGCCAGCAGCTTAGCATCACAGGGGGCCACTGAAGCTTTCTTT. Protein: CASSLASQGATEAFF.

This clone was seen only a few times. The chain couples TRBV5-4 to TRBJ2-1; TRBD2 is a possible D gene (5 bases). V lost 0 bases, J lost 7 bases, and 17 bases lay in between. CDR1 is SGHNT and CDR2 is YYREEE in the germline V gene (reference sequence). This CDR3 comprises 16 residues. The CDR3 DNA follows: TGTGCCAGCAGCTTGGGACAAATCATCTCGGGGAATGAGCAGTTCTTC. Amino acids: CASSLGQIISGNEQFF.

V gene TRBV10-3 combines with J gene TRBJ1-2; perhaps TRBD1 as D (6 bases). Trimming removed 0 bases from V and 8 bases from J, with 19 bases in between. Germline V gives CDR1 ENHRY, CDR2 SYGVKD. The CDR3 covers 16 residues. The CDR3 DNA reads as TGTGCCATCAGTGAGTCGTACAGGACAGCTCTTCCCGGCTACACCTTC. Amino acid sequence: CAISESYRTALPGYTF.

The CDR3 region is CASSPVGLAGVFNEQFF. As DNA, the CDR3 is TGTGCCAGCTCACCCGTTGGACTAGCGGGAGTTTTCAATGAGCAGTTCTTC. The chain couples TRBV18 to TRBJ2-1; TRBD2 matches at 13 bases. CDR3 length equals 17 residues. Trimming at V came to 3 bases and at J to 6 bases, leaving 8 bases not matched to a gene. CDR1 is KGHSH and CDR2 is LQKENI in the germline V gene.

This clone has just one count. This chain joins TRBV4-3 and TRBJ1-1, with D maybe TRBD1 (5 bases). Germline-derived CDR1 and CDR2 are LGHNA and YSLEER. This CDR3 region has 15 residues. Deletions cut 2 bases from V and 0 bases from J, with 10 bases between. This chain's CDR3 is CASSQQGGVNTEAFF. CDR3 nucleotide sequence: TGCGCCAGCAGCCAACAGGGCGGGGTGAACACTGAAGCTTTCTTT.

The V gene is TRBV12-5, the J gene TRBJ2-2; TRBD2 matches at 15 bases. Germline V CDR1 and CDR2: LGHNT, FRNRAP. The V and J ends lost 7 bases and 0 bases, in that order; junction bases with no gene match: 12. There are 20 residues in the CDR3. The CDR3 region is CASEPSGTSGRRANTGELFF. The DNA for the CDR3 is TGTGCTAGTGAACCATCCGGGACTAGCGGGAGGAGGGCGAACACCGGGGAGCTGTTTTTT. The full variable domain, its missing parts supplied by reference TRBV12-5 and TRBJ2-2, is DARVTQTPRHKVTEMGQEVTMRCQPILGHNTVFWYRQTMMQGLELLAYFRNRAPLDDSGMPKDRFSAEMPDATLATLKIQPSEPRDSAVYFCASEPSGTSGRRANTGELFFGEGSRLTVL.

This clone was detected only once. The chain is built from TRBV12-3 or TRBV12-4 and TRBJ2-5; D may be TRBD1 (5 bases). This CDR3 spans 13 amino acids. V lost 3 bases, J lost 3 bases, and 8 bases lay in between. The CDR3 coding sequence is TGTGCCAGCAGTTTCCAGGGTAAAGAGACCCAGTACTTC. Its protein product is CASSFQGKETQYF.

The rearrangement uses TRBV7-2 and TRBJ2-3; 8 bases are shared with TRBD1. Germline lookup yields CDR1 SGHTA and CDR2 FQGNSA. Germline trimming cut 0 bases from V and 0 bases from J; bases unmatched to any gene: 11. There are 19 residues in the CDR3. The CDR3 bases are TGTGCCAGCAGCTTAGCGAGGGGGAGACAGGGGACCAGCACAGATACGCAGTATTTT. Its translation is CASSLARGRQGTSTDTQYF.

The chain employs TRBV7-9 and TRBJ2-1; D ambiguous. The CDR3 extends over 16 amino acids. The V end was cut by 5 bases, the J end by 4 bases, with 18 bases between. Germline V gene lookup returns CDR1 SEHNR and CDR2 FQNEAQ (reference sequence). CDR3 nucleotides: TGTGCCAGCAGCGCATATCAGGTTCTCGTTTACAATGAGCAGTTCTTC. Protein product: CASSAYQVLVYNEQFF.

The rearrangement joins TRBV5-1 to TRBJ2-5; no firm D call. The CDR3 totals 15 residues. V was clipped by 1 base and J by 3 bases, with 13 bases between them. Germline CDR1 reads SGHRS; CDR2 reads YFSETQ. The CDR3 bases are TGCGCCAGCAGCTTGCCTAGAGGTCGAGAAGAGACCCAGTACTTC. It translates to CASSLPRGREETQYF.

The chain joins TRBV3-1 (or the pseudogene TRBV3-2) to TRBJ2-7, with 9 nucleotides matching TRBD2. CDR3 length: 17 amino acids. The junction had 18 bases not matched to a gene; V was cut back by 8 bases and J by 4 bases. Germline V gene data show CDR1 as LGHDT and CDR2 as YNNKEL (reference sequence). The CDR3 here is CASPKGGIAGEFYEQYF. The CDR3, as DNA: TGTGCCAGCCCCAAAGGAGGGATAGCGGGAGAATTTTACGAGCAGTACTTC.

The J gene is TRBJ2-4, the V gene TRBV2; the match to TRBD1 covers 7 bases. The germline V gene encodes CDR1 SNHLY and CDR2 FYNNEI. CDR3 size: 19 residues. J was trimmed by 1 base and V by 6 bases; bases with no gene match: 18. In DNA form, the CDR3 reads TGTGCCAGCAGCGAAACGATTCCAACAGGGGTAGGGGCCAAAAACATTCAGTACTTC. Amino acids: CASSETIPTGVGAKNIQYF.